This T cell receptor (beta chain) was documented in a study of beta chain features in type 1 diabetes. Findings and caveats of the study: Lower insertion and higher deletion counts appeared at VDJ junctions in type 1 diabetes patients. It was not settled here whether HLA type affects TCRB rearrangement. TCRB CDR3 length was moderately but significantly reduced in all four CD4+ subsets of Type 1 diabetes patients.

CD45RO/CCR7/CD25/CD127/CD95/CD27 staining was used to isolate CD4+ naive, central memory, regulatory and stem cell-like memory cells by sorting. Remarks on this clone: Its antigen is unknown.

The J segment lost 0 bases and the V segment lost 5 bases, leaving 3 bases of the junction unmatched. CDR3 size: 13 residues. Germline CDR1 is GTSNPN and CDR2 is SVGIG (reference sequence). The investigators reverse transcribed all of the isolated RNA, so they sequenced expressed TCRB transcripts. This table comes from immunoSEQ multiplex PCR, and its TCRdb copy is limited to in-frame clones, with some not included. The sample lists more than 250,000 clones; approximately 15% were seen once. This chain connects TRBV30 to TRBJ2-5, with 7 nucleotides matching TRBD1. The specimen was naive CD4+ T cells from blood. The TCR sequence derives from a young man with type 1 diabetes. CDR3 residues: CAWETGYQETQYF. CDR3 nucleotide sequence: TGTGCCTGGGAGACAGGGTACCAAGAGACCCAGTACTTC.